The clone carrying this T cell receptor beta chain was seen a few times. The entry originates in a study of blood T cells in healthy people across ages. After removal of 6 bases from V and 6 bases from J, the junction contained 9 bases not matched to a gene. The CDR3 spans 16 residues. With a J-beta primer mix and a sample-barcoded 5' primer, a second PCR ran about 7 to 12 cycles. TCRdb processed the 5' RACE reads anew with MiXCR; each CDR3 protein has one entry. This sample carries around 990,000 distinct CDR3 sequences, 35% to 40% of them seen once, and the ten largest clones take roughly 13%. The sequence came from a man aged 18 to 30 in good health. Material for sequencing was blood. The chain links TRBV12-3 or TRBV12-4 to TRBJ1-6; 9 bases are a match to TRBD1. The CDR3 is CASRTGGDPTNSPLHF. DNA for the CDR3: TGTGCCAGCAGGACAGGGGGAGATCCGACTAATTCACCCCTCCACTTT.